This T cell receptor beta chain was retrieved from a study of cytomegalovirus exposure and HLA in healthy donors (dated by TCRdb to about 2017). Broadly, across the study: According to an earlier analysis of a few hundred of the donors, some 180 million T cells yielded some 110 million unique TCR beta sequences and more than 250 Gb of sequence data. An early release covering 550 to 650 HLA-typed donors comprised 250 to 350 gigabases of sequencing data and around 86 million unique TCR sequences. The genetic ancestry cluster associated with self-reported Caucasian donors included around 76% of the 398 genotyped donors. The study aimed to test whether signatures of past pathogen exposure could be identified by cataloging public T cell receptors. The T cell repertoires of around 670 subjects were profiled by immunosequencing and related to cytomegalovirus serostatus. Besides the first cohort of around 670 subjects, a separate validation cohort made up of roughly 120 different subjects was used. High-throughput TCR immunosequencing, statistical association of individual TCRs with disease status, and machine learning were combined to predict cytomegalovirus infection status. A later analysis re-analyzed previously published TCR beta repertoires from roughly 600 donors and added high-resolution HLA genotyping to study TCR occurrence patterns. Rather than using new phenotypic data, the later analysis identified candidate immune exposures from TCR beta sequences and from how often those sequences occurred across donors. An earlier analysis of approximately 500 of the donors applied high-throughput TCR beta sequencing to assess whether each TCR beta V gene segment acted as functional or pseudogenic. Alongside the repertoire data, information on donor age, sex, ethnicity and CMV serostatus was compiled. A later genetic analysis used genome-wide SNP genotypes for about 65% of the roughly 700 donors, treating that subset as a discovery cohort. Every repertoire in the discovery cohort had been generated on one and the same sequencing platform. HLA typing included class I and class II loci at four-digit resolution. The number of donors typed differed by locus, with about 629-630 for A, B, C, DRB1 and DQB1, roughly 550 for DQA1, some 570 for DPA1, and under 490 for DPB1. Because of strong linkage in the cohort, roughly five DR-DQ haplotypes were treated as single units for association and clustering. Among 300 to 450 genotyped donors of the cohort, an average of 235,054 unique TCR beta nucleotide sequences were sequenced per donor, around 20% of them non-productive.

This clone was detected only a few times. Its antigen specificity is not known. The record has no base qualities; no much larger clone is one base away. The library was obtained by the immunoSEQ multiplex PCR assay. For the multiplex PCR, a mixture combining 60 forward primers for TCR Vbeta segments and 13 reverse primers for TCR Jbeta segments was used. The CDR3 region of rearranged TCR beta genes was amplified from genomic DNA by a multiplex PCR assay. The Illumina HiSeq System was used to sequence the amplified TCR beta libraries as 87-base-pair reads. For the original study's pipeline: A later analysis counted some 80 million unique TCR beta chains across the 670 or so repertoires, and roughly 11 million of these chains were shared by at least two donors. To remove PCR and sequencing errors, raw reads were error-corrected and collapsed into unique sequences using a nearest-neighbor algorithm that merged closely related sequences. CDR3 sequences were aligned to IMGT reference sequences to assign V, D and J gene segments. For a sequence to be retained, at least a six-nucleotide match to both a V gene segment and a J gene segment was required. A rearrangement was called productive if the CDR3 had no stop codons and remained in frame with V and J, and every other rearrangement was called non-productive. CDR3 was defined according to IMGT convention as the region running from the second conserved V-encoded cysteine to the conserved J-encoded phenylalanine. Sequences without an unambiguous match to a single V gene segment were excluded from the earlier analysis of 500 to 700 of the donors. In an earlier analysis of about 590 of the donors, a V segment was called functional when productive rearrangements were above 56.7%, and segregating when the standard deviation between donors exceeded 5%. To diagnose cytomegalovirus status from the catalog of TCR beta chain sequences, a statistical classification framework was built. In a later analysis, V and J genes were assigned by comparing TCR nucleotide sequences against IMGT/GENE-DB human TR gene sequences. In a later analysis, CDR3 sequences and most-parsimonious VDJ recombination scenarios were assigned using the TCRdist pipeline. A later analysis defined each TCR beta chain by its CDR3 amino acid sequence plus V-gene family, and excluded reads lacking a unique V-gene family. A later analysis removed 592 highly shared, low-generation-probability nucleotide sequences to deal with suspected cross-contamination and a sequencing artifact. For each public chain, a later analysis derived a clonal expansion index from normalized ranks of inferred template counts within each repertoire. In a later analysis, generation probabilities were computed with a VDJ recombination model fitted to out-of-frame rearrangements, and the resulting probabilities were checked against IGoR. In a later analysis, TCR-TCR, TCR-HLA and TCR-CMV co-occurrence was scored with hypergeometric tests, and a repertoire-size bias correction was applied to TCR pairs. A later analysis estimated false discovery rates by permuting HLA or CMV assignments 20 times. A later analysis grouped co-occurring TCRs with DBSCAN, adding TCRdist sequence similarity when clustering within HLA-allele-positive subsets. For co-occurrence clustering, repertoires with fewer than 30,000 or more than 120,000 public chains were excluded, along with about five repertoires with anomalous nucleotide sharing. In TCRdb, the immuneACCESS table is reduced to in-frame sequences with V and J assigned. These tables do not hold every clone; where another copy was compared, an unresolved V gene accounts for under half, and the others remain unexplained. That table gives V, J and clone size, and the DNA gave D and trimming. In all, the sample holds some 200,000 clones, and roughly four fifths of those were seen once. The top ten clonotypes cover 0.098% of the sample.

The cohort consisted of 666 healthy bone marrow donors. All cohort members were sampled while nominally healthy, although unrecorded immune exposures were likely present. The donor tested CMV seronegative and was one of the 352 seronegative cohort members. A peripheral blood sample was collected from each donor, and TCR beta sequencing was performed on peripheral blood mononuclear cells. The Qiagen DNeasy Blood Extraction Kit was used to extract genomic DNA from the blood cell samples. Beyond this particular receptor, the publication reports: A further reported finding was that TCR beta sequences accurately predicted the HLA-A and HLA-B alleles for most subjects in the first cohort. This cohort had only TCR beta chains sequenced, and the lack of alpha or paired-chain data limited which features could be detected. According to a later analysis, parvovirus B19, influenza, CMV and Epstein-Barr virus appeared linked to several top co-occurrence clusters. Assigning TCR associations to individual alleles was difficult when HLA alleles, especially DR and DQ, strongly co-occurred. In vitro tests confirmed that a few of the cytomegalovirus-associated TCR beta chains recognize cytomegalovirus antigens. A later genetic analysis reported fewer N-insertions in productive TCRs among donors in an Asian-associated ancestry cluster than the roughly 700-donor mean. In both the original and validation cohorts, the classifier was reported to diagnose cytomegalovirus status with high specificity and sensitivity. V-gene and J-gene trimming of TCR beta chains was associated with a missense DCLRE1C variant in a later genetic analysis, and the association was replicated in an independent cohort. In a later analysis, the rate of TCR association differed among HLA loci, with DRB1 alleles having the most associated TCRs and HLA-C alleles having the fewest. Roughly uniform sequencing depth across donors was assumed in presence/absence analyses, although this assumption may not hold. Correlated functional status among segregating V segments might be attributable to linkage disequilibrium, but an unknown experimental factor could not be ruled out. A cluster of highly shared sequence variants was judged likely to be a technical artifact of the sequencing pipeline. The study listed 150 to 200 TCR beta chains as associated with cytomegalovirus. Specific HLA alleles were associated with about 17,000 TCR beta sequences at a false discovery rate of 0.05 in a later analysis. According to the authors, the approach could potentially be generalized to other disease states and immunological phenotypes. Some IMGT-functional V segments, including TRBV6-2 and TRBV6-3, could not be told apart with the 87-base-pair reads, so those segments were excluded. In an earlier analysis of fewer than 750 of the donors, most TCR beta V segments were observed in productive rearrangements about 87% or about 30% of the time, broadly matching IMGT annotations. Across donors, most TCR sequences were observed very rarely, whereas some public TCRs were present in many individuals. Because some donors lacked HLA typing at each locus, the association tests relied only on the typed subset. Because counts were too low, around 17 rarely observed V segments, including chromosome 9 orphons, were left out of the earlier analysis of 500 to 650 of the donors. In a later analysis, most CMV-associated TCR beta chains were found to appear HLA-restricted, with HLA associations seemingly driven largely by CMV exposure. A later analysis found that HLA-associated TCR beta chains were more clonally expanded and had lower generation probabilities than equally common non-associated chains. CMV serostatus was the only immune exposure information available for the cohort.

The germline V gene encodes CDR1 SEHNR and CDR2 FQNEAQ (reference sequence). From the cysteine through the phenylalanine, the CDR3 covers 12 amino acids. Only CDR3 DNA remains: 36 bases, in frame from the first base. Trimming removed 3 bases from V and 7 bases from J, leaving 9 bases between the germline ends. The TCR was taken from a boy aged 2 to 10 in good health and CMV-seronegative. Sequencing input: PBMCs. The chain is encoded by TRBV7-9 joined to TRBJ1-1, with no reliable assignment of the D segment. The CDR3 sequence is CASSFTGNEAFF. DNA sequence: TGTGCCAGCAGCTTCACGGGAAATGAAGCTTTCTTT. The reference TRBV7-9 and TRBJ1-1 proteins fill in what lies around the CDR3, so the full variable domain reads DTGVSQNPRHKITKRGQNVTFRCDPISEHNRLYWYRQTLGQGPEFLTYFQNEAQLEKSRLLSDRFSAERPKGSFSTLEIQRTEQGDSAMYLCASSFTGNEAFFGQGTRLTVV.